The next 32 T cell receptor beta chains were all read from a single sample in a study of blood T cell repertoires in COVID-19. Method: immunoSEQ multiplex PCR; TCRdb's copy keeps in-frame clones and lacks some. The sample lists about 210,000 clones; roughly 78% were seen once. Sequencing used peripheral blood. These receptors all come from a woman between 40 and 50 years old with acute or convalescent COVID-19.

CDR3 region: CAWSATGTGGNYGYTF. The DNA of the CDR3 is TGTGCCTGGAGTGCCACCGGGACAGGGGGGAACTATGGCTACACCTTC. The rearrangement links TRBV30 to TRBJ1-2; the match to TRBD1 covers 11 bases. Per the germline V gene, CDR1 is GTSNPN and CDR2 is SVGIG (reference sequence). This CDR3 spans 16 amino acids. With V trimmed by 1 base and J by 2 bases, 6 bases remained unmatched.

The chain combines TRBV29-1 with TRBJ2-7; TRBD1 is a possible D gene (6 bases). The length of the CDR3 is 19 residues. Germline assignment: CDR1 SQVTM and CDR2 ANQGSEA. V lost 0 bases and J 0 bases, leaving 24 bases between the germline ends. The CDR3 reads CSVEDYNPGQPVGSYEQYF. The CDR3 DNA reads TGCAGCGTTGAAGACTACAACCCAGGACAGCCCGTCGGCTCCTACGAGCAGTACTTC.

The gene calls are TRBV9 and TRBJ2-2, with 11 bases aligning to TRBD2. Germline V lookup: CDR1 SGDLS, CDR2 YYNGEE. Trimming at V came to 4 bases and at J to 3 bases, leaving 8 bases not matched to a gene. This CDR3 is built from 17 residues. CDR3 residues: CASSIRPGLADTGELFF. The CDR3 DNA follows: TGTGCCAGCAGCATTCGACCGGGACTAGCGGACACCGGGGAGCTGTTTTTT.

The count of this clone is one. The chain links TRBV18 to TRBJ2-7, with a weak D call TRBD2 (6 bases). Germline V gene lookup returns CDR1 KGHSH and CDR2 LQKENI. The V end lost 4 bases, the J end lost 3 bases, and 13 bases lay between the germline ends. The length of the CDR3 is 14 residues. The CDR3 region is CASSLSRDFYEQYF. The DNA of the CDR3 is TGTGCCAGCTCACTAAGTCGGGACTTCTACGAGCAGTACTTC.

The chain uses TRBV5-4 and TRBJ2-5; 10 bases line up with TRBD2. J was trimmed by 5 bases and V by 1 base; bases with no gene match: 14. The CDR3 runs 18 residues. Germline V gives CDR1 SGHNT, CDR2 YYREEE (reference sequence). CDR3 coding DNA: TGTGCCAGCAGCTTGCGGCGGGCTAGCGGGAGTTTCGGGGAGACCCAGTACTTC. Residues: CASSLRRASGSFGETQYF.

The genes are TRBV5-4 and TRBJ2-7, with D possibly being TRBD2 (6 bases). CDR3 size: 13 residues. V was shortened by 6 bases and J by 3 bases, with 13 bases between the two germline ends. Germline CDR1 reads SGHNT; CDR2 reads YYREEE (reference sequence). The CDR3 DNA follows: TGTGCCAGCACTCCCGGGAGTAGCTACGAGCAGTACTTC. This gives the protein CASTPGSSYEQYF.

V usage is TRBV25-1 and J usage is TRBJ1-2; TRBD1 is a possible D gene (6 bases). V was pared by 8 bases and J by 5 bases, with 15 bases between. CDR1 is MGHDK, CDR2 SYGVNS, per germline. The CDR3 loop spans 13 amino acids. CDR3: CASSLDSLYGYTF. CDR3 nucleotide sequence: TGTGCCAGCTCATTGGACAGCTTGTATGGCTACACCTTC.

A single count supports this clone. This sequence joins TRBV14 and TRBJ1-6; 11 bases match TRBD1. V was clipped by 3 bases and J by 12 bases; unmatched bases: 7. In germline, CDR1 is SGHDN, CDR2 FVKESK. The CDR3 loop spans 15 amino acids. This CDR3 is CASSHRTGGVGPLHF. The CDR3 DNA reads as TGTGCCAGCAGCCACCGGACAGGGGGCGTGGGACCCCTCCACTTT. The whole variable domain, remainder taken from reference TRBV14 and TRBJ1-6, is EAGVTQFPSHSVIEKGQTVTLRCDPISGHDNLYWYRRVMGKEIKFLLHFVKESKQDESGMPNNRFLAERTGGTYSTLKVQPAELEDSGVYFCASSHRTGGVGPLHFGNGTRLTVT.

The chain has TRBV27 and TRBJ1-1, with 8 positions matching TRBD1. Germline trimming cut 5 bases from V and 8 bases from J; bases unmatched to any gene: 7. There are 13 residues in the CDR3. CDR1 MNHEY and CDR2 SMNVEV come from the germline V gene (reference sequence). CDR3 DNA: TGTGCCAGCAGTCGAGACAGGGGTGCCGAAGCTTTCTTT. This gives the protein CASSRDRGAEAFF.

J is TRBJ2-3 and V is TRBV27, with D maybe TRBD2 (5 bases). This CDR3 has 14 residues. Germline-derived CDR1 and CDR2 are MNHEY and SMNVEV (reference sequence). V dropped 5 bases and J dropped 0 bases, with 9 bases sitting between them. The CDR3 nucleotides are TGTGCCAGCAGTCCGACGGGGAGCACAGATACGCAGTATTTT. This gives the protein CASSPTGSTDTQYF.

The genes are TRBV12-3 or TRBV12-4 and TRBJ2-1; tentatively, D is TRBD1 (5 bases). The CDR3 contains 11 residues. Trimming left V 6 bases short and J 15 bases short, with 15 bases between. This chain's CDR3 is CASSAGYQGFF. CDR3 coding DNA: TGTGCCAGCAGCGCTGGTTATCAGGGGTTCTTC.

V usage is TRBV2 and J usage is TRBJ1-6; D not resolved. The V gene lost 4 bases and the J gene lost 6 bases, with 7 bases spanning the gap. Germline V gene lookup returns CDR1 SNHLY and CDR2 FYNNEI. CDR3 length equals 13 residues. As DNA, the CDR3 is TGTGCCAGCAGTGTGAGCCTTAATTCACCCCTCCACTTT. Protein: CASSVSLNSPLHF.

V usage is TRBV12-3 or TRBV12-4 and J usage is TRBJ2-7; D unclear. The CDR3 spans 12 residues. The ends were cut back, 0 bases at V and 3 bases at J, with 3 bases in the middle. The CDR3 DNA sequence: TGTGCCAGCAGTTTAGCCGTCTACGAGCAGTACTTC. Protein sequence: CASSLAVYEQYF.

The chain carries TRBV24-1 and TRBJ2-5; a possible D gene is TRBD2 (5 bases). Trimming removed 3 bases at V and 7 bases at J, with 11 bases between. This CDR3 region has 13 residues. Germline values: CDR1 KGHDR, CDR2 SFDVKD. The CDR3 DNA is TGTGCCACCAGTGATCCGGGATGGGGGACCCAGTACTTC. Protein sequence: CATSDPGWGTQYF.

This clone was counted a few times. The gene calls are TRBV19 and TRBJ1-5, with D unresolved. The germline V gene has CDR1 LNHDA and CDR2 SQIVND (reference sequence). The CDR3 spans 14 residues. With 4 bases removed from V and 0 bases from J, the gap between germline ends came to 7 bases. The CDR3 region has the DNA TGTGCCAGTAGTAACAGTTATAGCAATCAGCCCCAGCATTTT. Translated: CASSNSYSNQPQHF.

The chain carries TRBV6-5 and TRBJ2-1; TRBD1 agrees at 9 bases. The V and J ends lost 4 bases and 6 bases, in that order; junction bases with no gene match: 4. CDR1 is MNHEY and CDR2 is SVGAGI in the germline V gene. The CDR3 sequence is 14 residues long. CDR3 sequence (DNA): TGTGCCAGCAGTTGGGGACAGGGATCCAATGAGCAGTTCTTC. Amino acid sequence: CASSWGQGSNEQFF.

V and J are TRBV11-2 and TRBJ1-4; a weak D match, TRBD1 (6 bases). This CDR3 contains 15 residues. Looked up from germline, CDR1 is SGHAT and CDR2 is FQNNGV. The V end lost 5 bases, the J end lost 1 base, and 11 bases lay between the germline ends. The chain's CDR3 is CASSHRRGTNEKLFF. CDR3 sequence (DNA): TGTGCCAGCAGCCACCGCAGGGGAACTAATGAAAAACTGTTTTTT.

The V and J genes are TRBV11-2 and TRBJ1-6; 8 bases line up with TRBD1. Germline CDR1 and CDR2: SGHAT and FQNNGV. V gave up 5 bases and J gave up 10 bases; unmatched junction bases: 13. This CDR3 comprises 16 residues. CDR3 protein: CASSVSFGTGQSPLHF. CDR3 DNA: TGTGCCAGCAGCGTAAGTTTTGGGACAGGTCAATCACCCCTCCACTTT.

J is TRBJ2-2 and V is TRBV10-3, with 7 positions matching TRBD2. The CDR3 extends over 15 amino acids. The V gene end was trimmed by 6 bases and the J gene end by 3 bases; junction bases not matched to a gene: 7. CDR1 is ENHRY, CDR2 SYGVKD, per germline. The chain's CDR3 is CAISLKRGDTGELFF. CDR3 in DNA: TGTGCCATCAGCCTTAAGCGGGGAGACACCGGGGAGCTGTTTTTT.

The rearrangement links TRBV29-1 to TRBJ1-2; D call uncertain. Germline V gene lookup returns CDR1 SQVTM and CDR2 ANQGSEA. Trimming left V 4 bases short and J 2 bases short, with 11 bases between. There are 13 residues in the CDR3. This CDR3 reads CSVADFRNYGYTF. CDR3 DNA: TGCAGCGTTGCGGACTTCCGCAACTATGGCTACACCTTC.

The chain couples TRBV7-2 to TRBJ2-7; possible D gene TRBD1, 6 bases. Germline V gene sequence: CDR1 SGHTA, CDR2 FQGNSA. Trimming took 5 bases from V and 2 from J, leaving 13 bases between them. This CDR3 is built from 14 residues. The CDR3 sequence: CASSPLRGAYEQYF. CDR3 nucleotide sequence: TGTGCCAGCAGCCCACTCAGGGGAGCCTACGAGCAGTACTTC.

This chain joins TRBV19 and TRBJ1-5; TRBD1 is a possible D gene (6 bases). V lost 4 bases and J lost 2, with 15 bases in between. This CDR3 comprises 16 residues. Germline CDR1 LNHDA, CDR2 SQIVND (reference sequence). CDR3 sequence: CASSRGGGEGNQPQHF. In DNA form, the CDR3 reads TGTGCCAGTAGTAGAGGGGGGGGCGAGGGCAATCAGCCCCAGCATTTT.

The rearrangement uses TRBV27 and TRBJ2-1; weak D call: TRBD2 (6 bases). V lost 2 bases to trimming and J lost 6 bases, with 11 bases between them. The CDR3 consists of 14 residues. Germline V gene lookup returns CDR1 MNHEY and CDR2 SMNVEV (reference sequence). The CDR3 DNA follows: TGTGCCAGCAGTTTAGGTACTAGCCCCAATGAGCAGTTCTTC. Translated, it gives CASSLGTSPNEQFF.

This chain connects TRBV5-4 to TRBJ2-3; no reliable D call. With 0 bases removed from V and 2 bases from J, the gap between germline ends came to 10 bases. Germline CDR1 reads SGHNT; CDR2 reads YYREEE (reference sequence). The CDR3 runs to 15 residues. CDR3 residues: CASSLDLRVTDTQYF. DNA for the CDR3: TGTGCCAGCAGCTTGGATTTACGGGTCACAGATACGCAGTATTTT.

The chain links TRBV10-3 to TRBJ2-3, with D perhaps TRBD2 (7 bases). Germline assignment: CDR1 ENHRY and CDR2 SYGVKD. Deletions cut 7 bases from V and 0 bases from J, with 17 bases between. CDR3 length: 16 amino acids. The CDR3 bases are TGTGCCATCAAGGGGAGGGGGATTTTGAGCACAGATACGCAGTATTTT. This codes for CAIKGRGILSTDTQYF.

This chain uses TRBV29-1 with TRBJ2-1, with no clear D. Trimming cost V 2 bases and J 3 bases, with 8 bases left between them. This CDR3 spans 13 amino acids. Germline-derived CDR1 and CDR2 are SQVTM and ANQGSEA. Here the CDR3 reads CSVEMVDYNEQFF. The CDR3 coding sequence is TGCAGCGTTGAAATGGTAGACTACAATGAGCAGTTCTTC.

The chain is built from TRBV4-1 and TRBJ2-3; 11 bases are shared with TRBD2. Germline assignment: CDR1 MGHRA and CDR2 YSYEKL. This CDR3 has 18 residues. The ends lost 1 base at V and 0 bases at J; junction bases unmatched: 6. The CDR3 is CASSQGLAGIVSTDTQYF. The CDR3 nucleotides read TGCGCCAGCAGCCAAGGACTAGCGGGGATAGTTAGCACAGATACGCAGTATTTT.

This sequence joins TRBV5-3 and TRBJ2-7; 11 bases line up with TRBD2. TRBV5-3 is an ORF, and what it does is uncertain. CDR3 size: 17 residues. Trimming removed 1 base from V and 5 bases from J; junction bases left unmatched: 11. CDR3 sequence: CARSLRLAGGARHEQYF. CDR3 sequence (DNA): TGTGCCAGAAGCTTGAGGCTAGCGGGGGGTGCGAGACACGAGCAGTACTTC.

The CDR3 nucleotides are TGTGCCAGCAGCTCCAGGACTCAAACCACAGATACGCAGTATTTT. This gives the protein CASSSRTQTTDTQYF. V and J are TRBV7-2 and TRBJ2-3; D may be TRBD2 (5 bases). Trimming removed 4 bases from V and 2 bases from J, with 13 bases in between. Germline CDR1 is SGHTA and CDR2 is FQGNSA. This CDR3 is 15 amino acids long.

This sequence joins TRBV13 and TRBJ2-7, with TRBD1 matching over 8 bases. The CDR3 length is 14 residues. The trim removed 5 bases at V and 2 bases at J, leaving 5 bases unmatched. Germline V lookup: CDR1 PRHDT, CDR2 FYEKMQ (reference sequence). The DNA of the CDR3 is TGTGCCAGCAGCACCCGGGACAGGACCTACGAGCAGTACTTC. Translation: CASSTRDRTYEQYF.

The J gene is TRBJ1-5, the V gene TRBV7-2, with D unresolved. The CDR3 extends over 14 amino acids. V lost 5 bases and J lost 2, with 10 bases in between. Germline V CDR1 and CDR2: SGHTA, FQGNSA. The CDR3 DNA sequence: TGTGCCAGCAGCCCGCAGAGGGGCAATCAGCCCCAGCATTTT. This translates into CASSPQRGNQPQHF.

There are a few counts of this clone. The chain links TRBV5-6 to TRBJ1-2, with D perhaps matching TRBD1 (5 bases). The CDR3 length is 13 residues. CDR1 SGHDT and CDR2 YYEEEE come from the germline V gene. Trimming removed 2 bases from V and 4 bases from J, with 9 bases in between. The CDR3 loop is CASSFGRAYGYTF. The CDR3 nucleotides are TGTGCCAGCAGCTTCGGCAGGGCCTATGGCTACACCTTC.